The 21 T cell receptor beta chains given below trace back to one sample, sequenced in a study of blood T cell repertoires in COVID-19. Sequenced by immunoSEQ multiplex PCR; TCRdb stores in-frame clones only, minus some. This table has about 150,000 clones, about 90% appearing once. Sequencing was carried out using peripheral blood. These receptors all stem from a man in his sixties with active or convalescent COVID-19.

In its sample, this clone was seen a few times. The chain carries TRBV6-5 and TRBJ1-5; D unresolved. CDR1 and CDR2 (germline): MNHEY, SVGAGI. The CDR3 runs to 14 residues. Trimming stripped 5 bases from V and 0 bases from J, with 8 bases between. Written as DNA, the CDR3 is TGTGCCAGCAGTCGGACTGTTAGCAATCAGCCCCAGCATTTT. As protein: CASSRTVSNQPQHF.

The J gene is TRBJ2-3, the V gene TRBV11-2, with D possibly TRBD1 on 5 matching bases. Germline lookup yields CDR1 SGHAT and CDR2 FQNNGV. The CDR3 loop spans 16 amino acids. V lost 4 bases to trimming and J lost 0 bases, with 14 bases between them. The CDR3 DNA sequence: TGTGCCAGCAGCTCAAGACAGTTCTCTAGCACAGATACGCAGTATTTT. Protein sequence: CASSSRQFSSTDTQYF.

This clone appeared a single time. The V and J genes are TRBV7-9 and TRBJ1-6; D possibly corresponds to TRBD1 (5 bases). CDR1 and CDR2 (germline): SEHNR, FQNEAQ (reference sequence). The CDR3 contains 14 residues. Trimming stripped 7 bases from V and 7 bases from J, with 14 bases between. The CDR3 sequence is CASKRGRENSPLHF. In DNA form, the CDR3 reads TGTGCCAGCAAAAGGGGCAGGGAAAATTCACCCCTCCACTTT.

The V gene is TRBV7-8, the J gene TRBJ2-3; tentatively, D is TRBD2 (6 bases). The CDR3 sequence is 17 residues long. Germline values: CDR1 SGHVS, CDR2 FQNEAQ. Deletions cut 1 base from V and 3 bases from J, with 17 bases between. As DNA, the CDR3 is TGTGCCAGCAGCTTAGGGTCTGCCGGGAGCAGGACAGATACGCAGTATTTT. Translation gives CASSLGSAGSRTDTQYF. Supplemented by reference TRBV7-8 and TRBJ2-3, the full variable domain reads GAGVSQSPRYKVAKRGQDVALRCDPISGHVSLFWYQQALGQGPEFLTYFQNEAQLDKSGLPSDRFFAERPEGSVSTLKIQRTQQEDSAVYLCASSLGSAGSRTDTQYFGPGTRLTVL.

This clone was detected only a few times. DNA of the CDR3: TGTGCCAGCAGTGCCCCATTTAACAGGGCTACCCACGAGCAGTACTTC. This sequence encodes CASSAPFNRATHEQYF. This chain connects TRBV6-1 to TRBJ2-7; D might be TRBD1 (6 bases). The CDR3 extends over 16 amino acids. V lost 4 bases, J lost 5 bases, and 21 bases lay in between. The V gene's germline CDR1 is MNHNS and CDR2 SASEGT.

CDR3 residues: CASSDRGTEETQYF. CDR3 sequence (DNA): TGTGCCAGCAGTGACCGGGGTACCGAGGAGACCCAGTACTTC. The chain joins TRBV25-1 to TRBJ2-5; a possible D gene is TRBD2 (5 bases). The CDR3 sequence is 14 residues long. CDR1 is MGHDK, CDR2 SYGVNS, per germline. The germline V and J ends were trimmed by 3 bases and 5 bases, with 13 bases remaining between them.

The chain employs TRBV5-6 and TRBJ2-3, with 16 positions matching TRBD2. Germline values: CDR1 SGHDT, CDR2 YYEEEE. With 3 bases clipped from V and 6 bases from J, the junction kept 7 bases outside the gene matches. This CDR3 is built from 17 residues. This chain's CDR3 is CASSWGTSGRAGDTQYF. The CDR3 coding sequence is TGTGCCAGCAGCTGGGGGACTAGCGGGAGGGCAGGGGATACGCAGTATTTT.

The CDR3 DNA sequence: TGTGCCAGCAGCTTAGGGACGGAGGGGAAGCAGTTCTTC. Residues: CASSLGTEGKQFF. The chain links TRBV7-3 to TRBJ2-1, with D perhaps TRBD2 (6 bases). Per the germline V gene, CDR1 is SGHTA and CDR2 is FQGTGA. The V end was cut by 2 bases, the J end by 11 bases, with 13 bases between. The CDR3 is made up of 13 amino acids.

Remarks on this clone: Distinct nucleotide sequences in the sample also encode this CDR3. The chain joins TRBV11-2 to TRBJ1-6, with 9 bases identical to TRBD1. V lost 2 bases, J lost 8 bases, and 4 bases stayed unmatched. Germline values: CDR1 SGHAT, CDR2 FQNNGV. The length of the CDR3 is 15 residues. For the CDR3, the DNA is TGTGCCAGCAGCTTAAAAGGACAGGGGTATTCACCCCTCCACTTT. Translation: CASSLKGQGYSPLHF. Together with reference TRBV11-2 and TRBJ1-6, the CDR3 gives the full variable domain: EAGVAQSPRYKIIEKRQSVAFWCNPISGHATLYWYQQILGQGPKLLIQFQNNGVVDDSQLPKDRFSAERLKGVDSTLKIQPAKLEDSAVYLCASSLKGQGYSPLHFGNGTRLTVT.

The chain carries TRBV6-6 and TRBJ2-3, with 7 bases fitting TRBD2. The germline V gene encodes CDR1 MNHNY and CDR2 SVGAGI (reference sequence). Trimming removed 0 bases from V and 3 bases from J; junction bases left unmatched: 3. The CDR3 covers 15 residues. The CDR3 sequence is CASSYSGTTTDTQYF. The CDR3, as DNA: TGTGCCAGCAGTTACTCCGGGACTACTACAGATACGCAGTATTTT.

The genes are TRBV3-1 (or the pseudogene TRBV3-2) and TRBJ2-1; D unclear. Germline CDR1 LGHDT, CDR2 YNNKEL (reference sequence). The CDR3 contains 16 residues. Deletions cut 0 bases from V and 0 bases from J, with 9 bases between. CDR3 amino acids: CASSQDGALSYNEQFF. In DNA, the CDR3 is TGTGCCAGCAGCCAAGACGGAGCCCTCTCCTACAATGAGCAGTTCTTC.

This rearrangement joins TRBV7-9 to TRBJ2-5; a possible D gene is TRBD2 (6 bases). The CDR3 extends over 12 amino acids. V lost 2 bases, J lost 5 bases, and 6 bases lay in between. Per germline, CDR1 SEHNR and CDR2 FQNEAQ (reference sequence). CDR3 nucleotides: TGTGCCAGCAGCTTAAGCGGGGAGACCCAGTACTTC. It codes for CASSLSGETQYF.

V gene TRBV6-1 combines with J gene TRBJ2-1; 9 nucleotides align to TRBD2. J lost 1 base, V lost 3 bases, and 1 base had no gene match. CDR3 length: 15 residues. CDR1 is MNHNS and CDR2 is SASEGT in the germline V gene. This CDR3 is CASSELAGSYNEQFF. The CDR3 coding sequence is TGTGCCAGCAGTGAGCTAGCGGGGTCCTACAATGAGCAGTTCTTC.

This rearrangement joins TRBV9 to TRBJ2-3, with 8 nucleotides matching TRBD1. The CDR3 length is 16 residues. CDR1 and CDR2 from the germline V gene are SGDLS and YYNGEE. The V and J ends lost 2 bases and 4 bases, in that order; junction bases with no gene match: 9. CDR3 sequence: CASSVMDRAGPDTQYF. CDR3 bases: TGTGCCAGCAGCGTCATGGACAGGGCCGGGCCAGATACGCAGTATTTT.

CDR3 in amino acids: CASSLVVSYEQYF. The CDR3 DNA reads as TGTGCCAGCAGCTTAGTCGTCTCCTACGAGCAGTACTTC. J is TRBJ2-7 and V is TRBV7-9; D unresolved. V was clipped by 1 base and J by 0 bases, with 4 bases between them. The germline gives CDR1 SEHNR, CDR2 FQNEAQ (reference sequence). The CDR3 runs 13 residues. The whole variable domain, remainder taken from reference TRBV7-9 and TRBJ2-7, is DTGVSQNPRHKITKRGQNVTFRCDPISEHNRLYWYRQTLGQGPEFLTYFQNEAQLEKSRLLSDRFSAERPKGSFSTLEIQRTEQGDSAMYLCASSLVVSYEQYFGPGTRLTVT.

The V and J genes are TRBV6-6 and TRBJ1-6; 9 nucleotides line up with TRBD1. CDR3 size: 18 residues. Germline trimming cut 5 bases from V and 0 bases from J; bases unmatched to any gene: 8. The germline V gene encodes CDR1 MNHNY and CDR2 SVGAGI (reference sequence). Here the CDR3 DNA reads TGTGCCAGCAGTCCCCGGGACAGGGCCCTCTCCTATAATTCACCCCTCCACTTT. Translation: CASSPRDRALSYNSPLHF.

The chain links TRBV27 to TRBJ2-7; 7 bases are a match to TRBD1. The ends lost 5 bases at V and 5 bases at J; junction bases unmatched: 3. Germline loops: CDR1 MNHEY, CDR2 SMNVEV (reference sequence). This CDR3 contains 12 residues. The CDR3 here is CASSNRGHEQYF. CDR3 nucleotides: TGTGCCAGCAGTAACAGGGGCCACGAGCAGTACTTC.

The rearrangement uses TRBV6-5 and TRBJ2-2; 7 bases are shared with TRBD1. The CDR3 length is 15 residues. J was trimmed by 7 bases and V by 6 bases; bases with no gene match: 11. Germline values: CDR1 MNHEY, CDR2 SVGAGI. As DNA, the CDR3 is TGTGCCAGCAGCCCAGGGGCAGGGGACAGCGGGGAGCTGTTTTTT. Its protein is CASSPGAGDSGELFF.

The chain couples TRBV25-1 to TRBJ1-2, with no clear D. CDR3 size: 12 residues. V dropped 3 bases and J dropped 7 bases, with 9 bases sitting between them. The germline V gene has CDR1 MGHDK and CDR2 SYGVNS. CDR3 DNA sequence: TGTGCCAGCAGTGATCGAGGCTCTGGCTACACCTTC. This encodes CASSDRGSGYTF.

This clone came up once. The chain couples TRBV27 to TRBJ2-7; 8 nucleotides agree with TRBD1. The CDR3 runs 14 residues. From germline, CDR1 is MNHEY and CDR2 SMNVEV (reference sequence). V dropped 3 bases and J dropped 1; count of bases not matched to a gene: 2. The CDR3 coding sequence is TGTGCCAGCAGTTTCGGGACAGGATCCTACGAGCAGTACTTC. Encoded protein: CASSFGTGSYEQYF.

The rearrangement uses TRBV9 and TRBJ2-3, with 10 bases aligning to TRBD2. The J segment lost 5 bases and the V segment lost 1 base, leaving 4 bases of the junction unmatched. Germline CDR1 is SGDLS and CDR2 is YYNGEE. The CDR3 consists of 15 residues. CDR3 amino acids: CASSVLAGVLDTQYF. DNA for the CDR3: TGTGCCAGCAGCGTACTAGCGGGAGTATTAGATACGCAGTATTTT.